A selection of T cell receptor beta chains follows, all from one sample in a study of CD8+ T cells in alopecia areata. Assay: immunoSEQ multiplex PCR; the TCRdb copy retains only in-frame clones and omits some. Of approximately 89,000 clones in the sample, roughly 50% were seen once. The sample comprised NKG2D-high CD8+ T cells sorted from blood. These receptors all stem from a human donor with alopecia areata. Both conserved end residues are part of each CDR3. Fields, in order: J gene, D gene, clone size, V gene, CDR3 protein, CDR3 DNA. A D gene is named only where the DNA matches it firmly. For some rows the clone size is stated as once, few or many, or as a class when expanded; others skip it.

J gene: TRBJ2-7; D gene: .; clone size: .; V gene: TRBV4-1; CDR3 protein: CASSPAVGGGAYEQYF; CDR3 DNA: TGCGCCAGCAGCCCCGCAGTCGGCGGAGGGGCCTACGAGCAGTACTTC
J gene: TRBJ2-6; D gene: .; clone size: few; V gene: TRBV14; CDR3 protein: CASSQRFSGANVLTF; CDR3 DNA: TGTGCCAGCAGCCAAAGGTTTTCTGGGGCCAACGTCCTGACTTTC
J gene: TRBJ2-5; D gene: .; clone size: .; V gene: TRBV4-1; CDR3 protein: CASSLRPGLETQYF; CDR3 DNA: TGCGCCAGCAGCCTCCGCCCCGGGTTGGAGACCCAGTACTTC
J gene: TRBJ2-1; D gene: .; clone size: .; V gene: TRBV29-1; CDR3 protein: CSVEAGDFPYNEQFF; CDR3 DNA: TGCAGCGTTGAGGCTGGGGATTTTCCCTACAATGAGCAGTTCTTC
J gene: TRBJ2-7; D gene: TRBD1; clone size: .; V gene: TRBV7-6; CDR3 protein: CASSLGTENYEQYF; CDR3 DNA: TGTGCCAGCAGCTTGGGGACAGAGAACTACGAGCAGTACTTC
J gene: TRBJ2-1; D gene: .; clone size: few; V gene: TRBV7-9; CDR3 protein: CASSPPRNEQFF; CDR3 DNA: TGTGCCAGCAGCCCTCCTCGCAATGAGCAGTTCTTC
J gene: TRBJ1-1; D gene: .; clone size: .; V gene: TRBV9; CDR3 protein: CASSVGGMNTEAFF; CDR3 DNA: TGTGCCAGCAGCGTAGGGGGGATGAACACTGAAGCTTTCTTT
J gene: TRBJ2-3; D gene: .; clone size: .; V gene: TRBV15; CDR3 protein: CATSRPVHRDTQYF; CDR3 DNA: TGTGCCACCAGCAGACCCGTGCACAGGGATACGCAGTATTTT
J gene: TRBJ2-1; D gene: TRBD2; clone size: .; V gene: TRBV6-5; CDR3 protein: CASSSGTSYEQFF; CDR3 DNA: TGTGCCAGCAGTTCCGGGACTAGCTATGAGCAGTTCTTC
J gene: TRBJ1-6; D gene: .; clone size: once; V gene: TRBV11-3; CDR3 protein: CASSVGGQSNSPLHF; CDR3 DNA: TGTGCCAGCAGCGTTGGTGGACAGTCTAATTCACCCCTCCACTTT
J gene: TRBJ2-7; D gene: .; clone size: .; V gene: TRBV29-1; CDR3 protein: CSVEDHNYEQYF; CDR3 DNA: TGCAGCGTTGAAGATCATAACTACGAGCAGTACTTC
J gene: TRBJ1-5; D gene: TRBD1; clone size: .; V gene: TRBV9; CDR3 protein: CASSLGTGGSQPQHF; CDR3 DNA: TGTGCCAGCAGCCTCGGGACAGGGGGAAGTCAGCCCCAGCATTTT
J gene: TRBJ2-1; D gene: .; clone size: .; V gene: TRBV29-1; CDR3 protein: CSVDLGSTDEQFF; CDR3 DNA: TGCAGCGTTGATTTGGGTAGCACGGATGAGCAGTTCTTC
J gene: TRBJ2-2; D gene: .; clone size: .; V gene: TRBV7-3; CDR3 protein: CASSLVAIGTSNTGELFF; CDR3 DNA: TGTGCCAGCAGCTTAGTTGCGATCGGGACATCGAACACCGGGGAGCTGTTTTTT
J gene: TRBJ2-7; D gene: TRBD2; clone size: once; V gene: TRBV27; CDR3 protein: CASSFGLEYEQYF; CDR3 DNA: TGTGCCAGCAGTTTTGGACTAGAGTACGAGCAGTACTTC
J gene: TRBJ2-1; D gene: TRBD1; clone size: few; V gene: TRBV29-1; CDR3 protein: CSAGTGHYNEQFF; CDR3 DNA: TGCAGCGCCGGGACAGGGCACTACAATGAGCAGTTCTTC
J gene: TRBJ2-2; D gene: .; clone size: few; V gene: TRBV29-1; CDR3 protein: CSVARGGELFF; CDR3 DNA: TGCAGCGTAGCCCGCGGCGGGGAGCTGTTTTTT
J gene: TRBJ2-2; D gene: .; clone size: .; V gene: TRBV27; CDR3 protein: CASSGELNTGELFF; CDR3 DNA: TGTGCCAGCAGTGGGGAGTTGAACACCGGGGAGCTGTTTTTT
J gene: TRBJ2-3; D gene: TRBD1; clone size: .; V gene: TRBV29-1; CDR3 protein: CSVEPPGGPTQYF; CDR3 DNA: TGCAGCGTTGAACCCCCAGGGGGTCCTACGCAGTATTTT
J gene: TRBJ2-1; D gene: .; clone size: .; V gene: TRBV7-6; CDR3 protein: CASSFGGPYNEQFF; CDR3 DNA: TGTGCCAGCAGCTTCGGGGGCCCTTACAATGAGCAGTTCTTC
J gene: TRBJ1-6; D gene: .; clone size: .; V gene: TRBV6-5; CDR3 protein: CASSYEVGSPLHF; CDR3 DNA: TGTGCCAGCAGTTACGAGGTGGGCTCACCCCTCCACTTT
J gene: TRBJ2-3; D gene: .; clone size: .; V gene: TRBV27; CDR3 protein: CASSFDRFSGFSTDTQYF; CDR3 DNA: TGTGCCAGCAGTTTCGATCGCTTTTCGGGATTCAGCACAGATACGCAGTATTTT
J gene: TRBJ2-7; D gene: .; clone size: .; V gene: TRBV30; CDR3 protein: CAWSDPFVAGAHEQYF; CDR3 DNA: TGTGCCTGGAGTGATCCCTTCGTGGCGGGGGCCCACGAGCAGTACTTC